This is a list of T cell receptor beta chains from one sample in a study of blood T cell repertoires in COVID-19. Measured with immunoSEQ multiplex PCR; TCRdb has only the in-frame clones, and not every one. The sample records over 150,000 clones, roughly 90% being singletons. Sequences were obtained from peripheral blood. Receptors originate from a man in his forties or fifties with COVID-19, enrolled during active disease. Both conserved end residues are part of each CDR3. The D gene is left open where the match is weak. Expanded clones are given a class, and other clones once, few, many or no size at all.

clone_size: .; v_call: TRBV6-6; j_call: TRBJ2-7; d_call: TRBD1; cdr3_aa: CASSSYPGQVDEQYF; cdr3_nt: TGTGCCAGCAGTTCATATCCGGGACAGGTGGACGAGCAGTACTTC
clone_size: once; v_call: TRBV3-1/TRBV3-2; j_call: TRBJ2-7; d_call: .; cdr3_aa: CASSPSGLTYEQYF; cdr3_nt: TGTGCCAGCAGCCCCTCCGGACTAACCTACGAGCAGTACTTC
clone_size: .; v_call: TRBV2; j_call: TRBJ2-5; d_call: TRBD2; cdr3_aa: CASGTSGSRETQYF; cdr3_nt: TGTGCCAGCGGGACTAGCGGGAGCCGGGAGACCCAGTACTTC
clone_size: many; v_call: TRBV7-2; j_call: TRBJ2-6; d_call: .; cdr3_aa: CASSLALPSGANVLTF; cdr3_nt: TGTGCCAGCAGCTTAGCACTTCCCTCTGGGGCCAACGTCCTGACTTTC
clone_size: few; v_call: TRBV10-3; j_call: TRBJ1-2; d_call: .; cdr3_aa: CASRGRLDFGYTF; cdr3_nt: TGTGCCTCCAGGGGCAGATTAGATTTTGGCTACACCTTC
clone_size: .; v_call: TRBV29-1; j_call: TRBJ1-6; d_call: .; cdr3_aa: CSVATEPGSPLHF; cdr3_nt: TGCAGCGTGGCGACAGAGCCGGGTTCACCCCTCCACTTT
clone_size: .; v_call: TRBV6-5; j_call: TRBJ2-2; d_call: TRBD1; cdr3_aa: CASRRTGGNGELFF; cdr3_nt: TGTGCCAGCAGACGGACAGGGGGGAACGGGGAGCTGTTTTTT
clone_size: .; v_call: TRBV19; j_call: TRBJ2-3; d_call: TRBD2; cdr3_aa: CASSSPARLAGRPTDTQYF; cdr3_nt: TGTGCCAGTAGTTCACCCGCTCGACTAGCGGGTCGCCCCACAGATACGCAGTATTTT
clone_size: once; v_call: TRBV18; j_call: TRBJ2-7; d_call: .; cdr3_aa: CASSPRDNSYEQYF; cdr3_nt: TGTGCCAGCTCACCACGGGACAACTCCTACGAGCAGTACTTC
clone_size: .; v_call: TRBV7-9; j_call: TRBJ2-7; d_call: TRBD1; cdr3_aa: CASSPEGAGEQYF; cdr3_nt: TGTGCCAGCAGCCCCGAGGGGGCGGGCGAGCAGTACTTC
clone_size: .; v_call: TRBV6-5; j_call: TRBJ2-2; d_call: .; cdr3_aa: CASKQGPTIGELFF; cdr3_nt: TGTGCCAGCAAACAGGGACCAACGATCGGGGAGCTGTTTTTT
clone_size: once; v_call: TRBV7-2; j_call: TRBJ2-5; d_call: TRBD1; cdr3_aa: CASSFDRGRKETQYF; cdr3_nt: TGTGCCAGCAGCTTCGACAGGGGTAGGAAAGAGACCCAGTACTTC
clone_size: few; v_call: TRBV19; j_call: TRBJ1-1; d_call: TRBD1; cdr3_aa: CASRPHPRGTGLPMNTEAFF; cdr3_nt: TGTGCCAGTAGACCTCATCCCCGAGGGACAGGTCTTCCTATGAACACTGAAGCTTTCTTT
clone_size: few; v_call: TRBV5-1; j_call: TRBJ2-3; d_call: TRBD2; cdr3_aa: CASTRTSGGANTDTQYF; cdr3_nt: TGCGCCAGCACTCGGACTAGCGGGGGCGCTAACACAGATACGCAGTATTTT
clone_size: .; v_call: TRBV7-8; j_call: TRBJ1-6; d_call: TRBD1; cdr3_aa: CASSRQGSVSPLHF; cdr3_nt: TGTGCCAGCAGCCGACAGGGATCAGTTTCACCCCTCCACTTT
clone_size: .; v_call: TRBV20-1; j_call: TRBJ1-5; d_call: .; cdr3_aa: CSASSGYGNQPQHF; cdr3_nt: TGCAGTGCTAGTAGCGGTTACGGCAATCAGCCCCAGCATTTT
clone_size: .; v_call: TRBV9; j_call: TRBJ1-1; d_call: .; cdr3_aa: CASSPSVNTEAFF; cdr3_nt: TGTGCCAGCAGCCCTTCAGTGAACACTGAAGCTTTCTTT
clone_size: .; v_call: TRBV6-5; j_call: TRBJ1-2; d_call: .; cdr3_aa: CASARGSYGYTF; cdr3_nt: TGTGCCAGCGCAAGAGGGAGCTATGGCTACACCTTC
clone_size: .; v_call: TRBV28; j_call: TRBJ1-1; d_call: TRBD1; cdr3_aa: CASSSGTGGTEAFF; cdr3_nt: TGTGCCAGCAGTTCCGGGACAGGGGGCACTGAAGCTTTCTTT
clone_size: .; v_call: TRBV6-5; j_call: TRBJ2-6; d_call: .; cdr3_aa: CASSYVQGAGANVLTF; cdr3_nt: TGTGCCAGCAGCTACGTACAGGGTGCTGGGGCCAACGTCCTGACTTTC
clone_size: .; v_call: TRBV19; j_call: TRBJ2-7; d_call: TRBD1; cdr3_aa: CASSLGQGAYEQYF; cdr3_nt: TGTGCCAGTAGCTTAGGACAGGGGGCCTACGAGCAGTACTTC
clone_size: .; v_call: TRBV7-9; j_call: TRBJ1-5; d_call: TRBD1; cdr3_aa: CASSPAGTADHQPQHF; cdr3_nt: TGTGCCAGCAGCCCCGCCGGGACAGCAGATCATCAGCCCCAGCATTTT
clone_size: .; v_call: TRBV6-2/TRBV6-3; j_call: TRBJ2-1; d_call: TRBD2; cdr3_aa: CASTPGKNGRINEQFF; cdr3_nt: TGTGCCAGCACCCCCGGGAAAAACGGGAGGATAAATGAGCAGTTCTTC
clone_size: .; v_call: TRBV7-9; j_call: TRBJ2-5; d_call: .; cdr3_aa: CASSRDYQETQYF; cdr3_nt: TGTGCCAGCAGCCGCGACTACCAAGAGACCCAGTACTTC
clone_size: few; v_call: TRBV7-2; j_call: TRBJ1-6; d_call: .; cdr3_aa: CASSLATRNSPLHF; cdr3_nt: TGTGCCAGCAGCTTGGCGACGAGGAATTCACCCCTCCACTTT
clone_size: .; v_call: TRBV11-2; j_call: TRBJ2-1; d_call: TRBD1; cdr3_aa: CATMYDRGGTYNEQFF; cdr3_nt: TGTGCCACAATGTACGACAGGGGGGGGACCTACAATGAGCAGTTCTTC
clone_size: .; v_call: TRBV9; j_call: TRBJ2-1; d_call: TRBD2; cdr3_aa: CASSVVTGLAATDEQFF; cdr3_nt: TGTGCCAGCAGCGTAGTCACGGGACTAGCGGCCACCGATGAGCAGTTCTTC
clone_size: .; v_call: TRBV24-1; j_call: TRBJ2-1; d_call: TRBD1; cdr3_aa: CATSDSTGSYNEQFF; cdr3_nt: TGTGCCACCAGTGATTCGACAGGGTCCTACAATGAGCAGTTCTTC
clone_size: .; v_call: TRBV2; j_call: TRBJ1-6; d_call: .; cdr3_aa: CASSDLVVDSPLHF; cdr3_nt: TGTGCCAGCAGTGATCTTGTAGTAGATTCACCCCTCCACTTT
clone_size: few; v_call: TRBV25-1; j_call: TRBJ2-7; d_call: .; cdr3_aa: CASRPPGSEQYF; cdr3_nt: TGTGCCAGCAGACCCCCGGGTAGCGAGCAGTACTTC
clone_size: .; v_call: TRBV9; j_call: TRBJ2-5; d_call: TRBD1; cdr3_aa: CASSVGQGLETQYF; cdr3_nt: TGTGCCAGCAGCGTCGGACAGGGGTTGGAGACCCAGTACTTC
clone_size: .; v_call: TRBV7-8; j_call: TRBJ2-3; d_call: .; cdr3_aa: CASSSSSHGAADTQYF; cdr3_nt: TGTGCCAGCAGCTCTTCTTCTCATGGGGCGGCAGATACGCAGTATTTT
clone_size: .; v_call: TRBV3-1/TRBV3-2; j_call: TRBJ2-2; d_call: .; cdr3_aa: CASSYREGITGELFF; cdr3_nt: TGTGCCAGCAGCTACAGGGAGGGGATCACCGGGGAGCTGTTTTTT
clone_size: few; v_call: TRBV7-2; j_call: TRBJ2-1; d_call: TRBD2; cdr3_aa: CASSNQAGGGVYEQFF; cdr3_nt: TGTGCCAGCAGCAATCAAGCGGGCGGGGGGGTATATGAGCAGTTCTTC
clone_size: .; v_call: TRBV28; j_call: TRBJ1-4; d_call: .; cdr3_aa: CASSQTGSNEKLFF; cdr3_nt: TGTGCCAGCAGTCAGACAGGTTCAAATGAAAAACTGTTTTTT